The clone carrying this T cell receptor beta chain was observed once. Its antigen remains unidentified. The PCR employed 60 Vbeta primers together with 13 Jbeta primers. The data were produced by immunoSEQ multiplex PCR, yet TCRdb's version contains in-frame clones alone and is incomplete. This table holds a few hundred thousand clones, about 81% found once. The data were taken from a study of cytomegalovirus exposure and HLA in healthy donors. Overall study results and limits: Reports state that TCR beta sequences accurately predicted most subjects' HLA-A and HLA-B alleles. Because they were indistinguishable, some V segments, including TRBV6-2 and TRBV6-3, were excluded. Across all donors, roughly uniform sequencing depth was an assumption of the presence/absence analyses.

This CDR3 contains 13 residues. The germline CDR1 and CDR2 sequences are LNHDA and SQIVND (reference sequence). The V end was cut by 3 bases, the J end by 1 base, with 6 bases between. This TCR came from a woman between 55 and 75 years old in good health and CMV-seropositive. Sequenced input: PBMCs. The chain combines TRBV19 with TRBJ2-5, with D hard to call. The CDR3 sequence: CASSIVLQETQYF. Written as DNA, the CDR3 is TGTGCCAGTAGTATCGTCCTCCAAGAGACCCAGTACTTC.